The sequence of this T cell receptor (beta chain) was determined in a study of cytomegalovirus exposure and HLA in healthy donors. Study background: Membership in the Caucasian-associated ancestry cluster was found for 81% of 300 to 500 genotyped donors. Regarding the study as a whole: Sequencing probably produced one cluster of sequence variants that were highly shared. By HLA locus, TCR association rates varied in a later analysis, with DRB1 showing the most and HLA-C the fewest. Listed as cytomegalovirus-associated were 150 to 200 TCR beta chains.

For this clone: Its antigen remains unidentified.

CDR1 is SGHVS, CDR2 FNYEAQ, per germline. This CDR3 is built from 12 residues. V dropped 2 bases and J dropped 6; count of bases not matched to a gene: 1. 60 Vbeta and 13 Jbeta primers were used in PCR. This table comes from immunoSEQ multiplex PCR, and its TCRdb copy is limited to in-frame clones, with some not included. The repertoire holds 270,000 or so clones, with approximately 90% as singletons. The J gene is TRBJ2-7, the V gene TRBV7-6, with TRBD2 identical over 7 bases. The clonotype was recovered from a man aged 35 to 55 in good health and CMV-seropositive. Sequenced sample: PBMCs. CDR3 nucleotide sequence: TGTGCCAGCAGCTTATCGGGGGGCGAGCAGTACTTC. It yields the protein CASSLSGGEQYF. Full variable domain (rest looked up from reference TRBV7-6 and TRBJ2-7): GAGVSQSPRYKVTKRGQDVALRCDPISGHVSLYWYRQALGQGPEFLTYFNYEAQQDKSGLPNDRFSAERPEGSISTLTIQRTEQRDSAMYRCASSLSGGEQYFGPGTRLTVT.